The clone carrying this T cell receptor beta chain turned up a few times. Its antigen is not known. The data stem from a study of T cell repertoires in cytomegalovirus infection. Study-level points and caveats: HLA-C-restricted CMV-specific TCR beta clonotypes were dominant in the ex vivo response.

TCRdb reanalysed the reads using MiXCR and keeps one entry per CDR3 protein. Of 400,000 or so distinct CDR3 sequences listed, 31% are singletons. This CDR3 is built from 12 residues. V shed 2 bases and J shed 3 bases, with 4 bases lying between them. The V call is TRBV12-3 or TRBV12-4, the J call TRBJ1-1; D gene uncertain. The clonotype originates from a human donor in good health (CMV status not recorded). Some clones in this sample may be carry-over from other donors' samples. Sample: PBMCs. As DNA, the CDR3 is TGTGCCAGCAGTTTATGGGACACTGAAGCTTTCTTT. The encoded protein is CASSLWDTEAFF.